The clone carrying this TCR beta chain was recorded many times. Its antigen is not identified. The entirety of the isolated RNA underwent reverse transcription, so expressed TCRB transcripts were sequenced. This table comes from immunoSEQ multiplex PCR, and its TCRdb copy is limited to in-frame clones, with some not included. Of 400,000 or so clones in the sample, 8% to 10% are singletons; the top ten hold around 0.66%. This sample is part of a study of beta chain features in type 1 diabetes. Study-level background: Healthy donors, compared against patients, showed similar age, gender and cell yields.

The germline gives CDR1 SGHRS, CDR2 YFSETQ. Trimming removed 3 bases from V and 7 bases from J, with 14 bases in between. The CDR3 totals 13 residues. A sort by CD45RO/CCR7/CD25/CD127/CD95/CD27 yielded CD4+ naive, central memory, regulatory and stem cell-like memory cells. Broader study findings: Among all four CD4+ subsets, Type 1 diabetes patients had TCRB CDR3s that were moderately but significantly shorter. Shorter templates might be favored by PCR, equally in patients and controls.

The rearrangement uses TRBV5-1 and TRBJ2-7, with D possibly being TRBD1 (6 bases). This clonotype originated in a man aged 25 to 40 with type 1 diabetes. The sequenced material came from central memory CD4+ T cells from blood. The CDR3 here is CASSSDSQGEQYF. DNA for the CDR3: TGCGCCAGCAGCTCGGACAGCCAAGGAGAGCAGTACTTC.